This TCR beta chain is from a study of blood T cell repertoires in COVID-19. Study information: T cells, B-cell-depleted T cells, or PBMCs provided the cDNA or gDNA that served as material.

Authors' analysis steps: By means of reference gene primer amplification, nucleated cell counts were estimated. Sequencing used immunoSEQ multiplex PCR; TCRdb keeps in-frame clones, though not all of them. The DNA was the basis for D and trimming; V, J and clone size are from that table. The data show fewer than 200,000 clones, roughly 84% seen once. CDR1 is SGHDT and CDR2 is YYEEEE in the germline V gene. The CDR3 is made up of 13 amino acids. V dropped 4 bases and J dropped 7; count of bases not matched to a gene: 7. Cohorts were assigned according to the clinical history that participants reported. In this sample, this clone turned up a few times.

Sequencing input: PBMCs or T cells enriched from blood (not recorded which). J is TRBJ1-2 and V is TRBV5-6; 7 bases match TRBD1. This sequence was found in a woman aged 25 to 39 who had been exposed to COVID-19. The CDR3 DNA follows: TGTGCCAGCAGCAAAACAGGGGTTCGTGGCTACACCTTC. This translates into CASSKTGVRGYTF.